Here is one TCR beta chain with its context. The data derive from a study of shared clonotypes between healthy human individuals. Healthy HIV-negative adults without recent acute infections or vaccinations served as donors. Libraries were prepared by immunoSEQ multiplex PCR; TCRdb keeps only in-frame clonotypes and omits some of them. The data show about 2.3 million clones, approximately 95% seen once. This TCR derives from a man aged 18 to 30 in good health. Some clones in this sample may be carry-over from other donors' samples. Sequenced input: naive CD4+ T cells from PBMCs. Described subset: CD45RA+ positively selected.

The CDR3 reads CASSDRVTSATNEKLFF. The CDR3 DNA reads TGTGCCAGCAGTGATAGGGTCACCTCGGCAACTAATGAAAAACTGTTTTTT. V is TRBV6-1 and J is TRBJ1-4, with D unresolved. Germline V CDR1 and CDR2: MNHNS, SASEGT. With 3 bases removed from V and 0 bases from J, the gap between germline ends came to 14 bases. This CDR3 has 17 amino acids.